This entry is about one T cell receptor (beta chain). The antigen is undetermined. This record comes from a study of T cells in Graves' hyperthyroidism and ophthalmopathy. The CDR3 has 19 residues. Germline loops: CDR1 SGDLS, CDR2 YYNGEE. V was clipped by 1 base and J by 4 bases; unmatched bases: 13. TCR beta CDR3 regions were amplified from RNA. The primer set for the first-round RT-PCR of the TCR CDR3 was HTBI. TCRdb reprocessed the multiplex PCR reads with MiXCR, giving one entry per CDR3 protein. The sample includes about 360,000 distinct CDR3 sequences, less than 15% seen only once; the top ten take 9.2%. General study findings and limits: The blood repertoire included most of the expanded thyroid clonotypes above 0.001.

The material sequenced was blood. The chain joins TRBV9 to TRBJ2-2, with TRBD2 matching over 10 bases. This receptor was identified in a young woman with Graves' hyperthyroidism. CDR3 sequence (DNA): TGTGCCAGCAGCGTACGTCTAGCGGGGGCCGTCCGGGTCACCGGGGAGCTGTTTTTT. Amino acid sequence: CASSVRLAGAVRVTGELFF.